This T cell receptor (beta chain) comes out of a study of Ad26.COV2.S vaccination and SARS-CoV-2 variants. For the study at large: Among those in the COV1001 Ad26.COV2.S trial arm was the donor. Ad26.COV2.S given intramuscularly, once or twice 56 days apart. Study outcomes and limitations: With respect to non-spike TCR breadth, vaccine and placebo recipients were similar.

As for treatment: 15 to 20 received Ad26.COV2.S at low or high dose, single or two shots; several received placebo; per-sample allocation not given. Vaccine and placebo recipients were sampled on day 63 after the first injection. This table comes from immunoSEQ multiplex PCR, and its TCRdb copy is limited to in-frame clones, with some not included. The table records 250,000 to 300,000 clones, about 90% of them present only once. For this clone: Its antigen is not known.

Sequenced here: peripheral blood, sampled in a trial of Ad26.COV2.S vaccine versus placebo. The receptor comes from a person aged 18-65 years who received the Ad26.COV2.S COVID-19 vaccine or a placebo.

The CDR3 region has the DNA TGTGCCAGCAGCCTAGACACCGCCCGCACCATATATTTT. This sequence encodes CASSLDTARTIYF. V gene TRBV7-2 combines with J gene TRBJ1-3; no definite D call. Trimming removed 5 bases from V and 9 bases from J, with 14 bases in between. CDR1 and CDR2 (germline): SGHTA, FQGNSA. This CDR3 spans 13 amino acids. The variable domain in full, with the rest retrieved from reference TRBV7-2 and TRBJ1-3, is GAGVSQSPSNKVTEKGKDVELRCDPISGHTALYWYRQSLGQGLEFLIYFQGNSAPDKSGLPSDRFSAERTGGSVSTLTIQRTQQEDSAVYLCASSLDTARTIYFGEGSWLTVV.